This T cell receptor beta chain was recovered during a study of control samples from healthy donors and cancer patients. Assay used: immunoSEQ multiplex PCR; TCRdb lists only in-frame clones, some missing. The sample contains approximately 70,000 clones, roughly 87% of which appear only once. Germline lookup yields CDR1 ENHRY and CDR2 SYGVKD. The CDR3 runs to 12 residues. The V end was cut by 4 bases, the J end by 5 bases, with 8 bases between. Sequenced: PBMCs. This sequence joins TRBV10-3 and TRBJ2-5; no reliable D call. This sequence originates from a man in his 60s with colorectal cancer. Here the CDR3 reads CAISVAEETQYF. The CDR3 DNA reads as TGTGCCATCAGTGTGGCAGAGGAGACCCAGTACTTC.